This TCR beta chain was documented in a study of blood T cell repertoires in COVID-19. Study-wide context: Nucleic acid was either cDNA or gDNA, and it came from T cells, B-cell-depleted T cells, or PBMCs.

Study members were between about 18 and 90 years old and lived in approximately 25 US regions. All recovered Cohort 3 donors got two negative PCRs, got clearance, or saw symptom resolution. Profiled with immunoSEQ multiplex PCR; TCRdb holds only in-frame clones, not every one. The repertoire holds approximately 400,000 clones, with more than 75% as singletons. Germline-derived CDR1 and CDR2 are ENHRY and SYGVKD. The length of the CDR3 is 12 residues. V was cut by 0 bases and J by 8 bases, with 7 bases left in between. The clonotype originates from a man younger than 45 who had recovered from COVID-19. The sequencing input was PBMCs or T cells enriched from blood (not recorded which). The chain combines TRBV10-3 with TRBJ1-1; D ambiguous. The CDR3 reads CAISESSREAFF. CDR3 bases: TGTGCCATCAGTGAGTCGAGTCGGGAAGCTTTCTTT.